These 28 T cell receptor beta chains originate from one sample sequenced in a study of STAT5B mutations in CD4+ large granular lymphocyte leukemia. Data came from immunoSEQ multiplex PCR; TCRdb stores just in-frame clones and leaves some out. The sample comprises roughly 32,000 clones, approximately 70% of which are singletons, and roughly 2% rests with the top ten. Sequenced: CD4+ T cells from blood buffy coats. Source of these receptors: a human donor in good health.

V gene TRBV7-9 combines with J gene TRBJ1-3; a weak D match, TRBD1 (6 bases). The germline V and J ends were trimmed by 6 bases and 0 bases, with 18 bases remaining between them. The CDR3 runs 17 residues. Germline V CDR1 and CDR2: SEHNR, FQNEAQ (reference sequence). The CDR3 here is CASRPSGGPSSGNTIYF. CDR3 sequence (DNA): TGTGCCAGCAGGCCTTCGGGGGGGCCGAGCTCTGGAAACACCATATATTTT. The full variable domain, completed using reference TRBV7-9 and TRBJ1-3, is DTGVSQNPRHKITKRGQNVTFRCDPISEHNRLYWYRQTLGQGPEFLTYFQNEAQLEKSRLLSDRFSAERPKGSFSTLEIQRTEQGDSAMYLCASRPSGGPSSGNTIYFGEGSWLTVV.

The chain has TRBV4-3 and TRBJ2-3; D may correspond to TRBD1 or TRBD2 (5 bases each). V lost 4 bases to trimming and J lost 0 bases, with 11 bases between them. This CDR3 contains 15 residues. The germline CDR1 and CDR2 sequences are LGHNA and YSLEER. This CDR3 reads CASSPSGQSTDTQYF. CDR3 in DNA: TGCGCCAGCAGCCCCTCGGGGCAGAGCACAGATACGCAGTATTTT.

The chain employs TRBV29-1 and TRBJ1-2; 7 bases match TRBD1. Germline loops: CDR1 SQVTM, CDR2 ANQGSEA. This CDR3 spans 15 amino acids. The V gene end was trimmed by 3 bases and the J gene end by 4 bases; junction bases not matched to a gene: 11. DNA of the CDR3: TGCAGCGTTGACGAGACAGGGTCCTGGGGCTATGGCTACACCTTC. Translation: CSVDETGSWGYGYTF.

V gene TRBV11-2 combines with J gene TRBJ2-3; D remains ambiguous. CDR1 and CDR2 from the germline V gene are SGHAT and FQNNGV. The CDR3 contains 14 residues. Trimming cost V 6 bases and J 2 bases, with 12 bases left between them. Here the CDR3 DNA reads TGTGCCAGCAGGCTCCTCGGGTACACAGATACGCAGTATTTT. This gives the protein CASRLLGYTDTQYF.

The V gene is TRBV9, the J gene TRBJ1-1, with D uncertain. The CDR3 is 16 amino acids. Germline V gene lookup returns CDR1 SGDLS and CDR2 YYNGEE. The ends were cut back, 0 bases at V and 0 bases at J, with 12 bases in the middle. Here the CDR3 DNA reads TGTGCCAGCAGCGTAGCATATGGGATGATGAACACTGAAGCTTTCTTT. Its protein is CASSVAYGMMNTEAFF.

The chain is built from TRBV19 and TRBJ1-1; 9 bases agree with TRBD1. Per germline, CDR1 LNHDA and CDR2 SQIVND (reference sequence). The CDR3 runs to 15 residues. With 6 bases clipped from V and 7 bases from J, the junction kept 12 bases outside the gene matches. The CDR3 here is CASSRDREFVGEAFF. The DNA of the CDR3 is TGTGCCAGTAGCCGGGACAGGGAGTTTGTTGGTGAAGCTTTCTTT.

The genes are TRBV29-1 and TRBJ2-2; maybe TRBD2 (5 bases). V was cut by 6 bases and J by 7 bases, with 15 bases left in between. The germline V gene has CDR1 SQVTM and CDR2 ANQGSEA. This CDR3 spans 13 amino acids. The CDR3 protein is CSVANTRDGELFF. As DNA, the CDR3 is TGCAGCGTCGCCAATACCCGGGACGGGGAGCTGTTTTTT.

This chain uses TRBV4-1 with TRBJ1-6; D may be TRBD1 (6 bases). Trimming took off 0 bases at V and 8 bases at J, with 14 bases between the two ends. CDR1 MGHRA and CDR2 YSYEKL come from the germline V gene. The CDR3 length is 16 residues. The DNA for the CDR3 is TGCGCCAGCAGCCAAGATCTGAGGGGGTGGTATTCACCCCTCCACTTT. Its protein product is CASSQDLRGWYSPLHF.

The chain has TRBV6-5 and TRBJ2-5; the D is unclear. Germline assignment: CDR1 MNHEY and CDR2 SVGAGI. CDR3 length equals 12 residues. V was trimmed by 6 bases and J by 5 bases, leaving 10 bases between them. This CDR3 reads CASRVGSETQYF. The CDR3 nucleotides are TGTGCCAGCAGAGTAGGATCGGAGACCCAGTACTTC.

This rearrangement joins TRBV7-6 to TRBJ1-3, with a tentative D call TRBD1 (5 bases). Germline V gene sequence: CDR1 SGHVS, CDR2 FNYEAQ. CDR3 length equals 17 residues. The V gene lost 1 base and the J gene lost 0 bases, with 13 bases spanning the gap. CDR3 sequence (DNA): TGTGCCAGCAGCTTAGTGGGCCAGGGAGGCTCTGGAAACACCATATATTTT. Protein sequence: CASSLVGQGGSGNTIYF.

CDR3: CASSSPPGETQYF. DNA of the CDR3: TGCGCCAGCAGCTCCCCCCCAGGGGAGACCCAGTACTTC. The chain is built from TRBV5-1 and TRBJ2-5, with TRBD1 as a possible D gene (5 bases). Germline V gene data show CDR1 as SGHRS and CDR2 as YFSETQ. Between the trimmed V and J ends, which lost 3 bases and 5 bases, there was a span of 11 bases. The CDR3 length is 13 residues.

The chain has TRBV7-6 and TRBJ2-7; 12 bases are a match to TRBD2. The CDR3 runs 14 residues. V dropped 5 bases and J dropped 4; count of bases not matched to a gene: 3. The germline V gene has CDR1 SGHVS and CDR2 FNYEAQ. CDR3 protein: CASSPTSGGYEQYF. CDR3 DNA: TGTGCCAGCAGCCCGACTAGCGGGGGTTACGAGCAGTACTTC.

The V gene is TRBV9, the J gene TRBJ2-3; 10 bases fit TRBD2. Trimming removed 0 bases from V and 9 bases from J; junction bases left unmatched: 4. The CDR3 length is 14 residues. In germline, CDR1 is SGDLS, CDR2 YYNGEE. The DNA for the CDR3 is TGTGCCAGCAGCGTAGGCGGGACTAGCGTGACGCAGTATTTT. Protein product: CASSVGGTSVTQYF.

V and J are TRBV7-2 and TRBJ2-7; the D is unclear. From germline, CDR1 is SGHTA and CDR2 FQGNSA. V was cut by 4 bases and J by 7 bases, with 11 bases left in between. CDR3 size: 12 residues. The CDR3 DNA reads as TGTGCCAGCAGCTCACTTACATGGGAGCAGTACTTC. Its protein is CASSSLTWEQYF.

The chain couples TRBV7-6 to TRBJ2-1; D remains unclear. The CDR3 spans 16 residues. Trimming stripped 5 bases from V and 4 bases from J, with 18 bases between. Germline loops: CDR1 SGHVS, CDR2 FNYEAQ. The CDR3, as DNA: TGTGCCAGCAGCCCAGAGACGCACCCCCCTTACAATGAGCAGTTCTTC. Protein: CASSPETHPPYNEQFF.

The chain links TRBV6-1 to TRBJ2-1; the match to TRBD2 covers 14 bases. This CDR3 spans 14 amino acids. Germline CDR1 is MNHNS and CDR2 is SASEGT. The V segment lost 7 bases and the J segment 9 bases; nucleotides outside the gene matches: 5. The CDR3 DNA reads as TGTGCCAGCAAGACTAGCGGGGGGGCTGGTGAGCAGTTCTTC. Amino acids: CASKTSGGAGEQFF.

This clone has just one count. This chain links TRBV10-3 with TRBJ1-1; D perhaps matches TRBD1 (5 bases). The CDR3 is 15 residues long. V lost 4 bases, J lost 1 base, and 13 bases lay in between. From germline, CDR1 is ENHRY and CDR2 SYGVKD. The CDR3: CAISGTTGSNTEAFF. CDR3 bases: TGTGCCATCAGTGGTACTACAGGTTCGAACACTGAAGCTTTCTTT.

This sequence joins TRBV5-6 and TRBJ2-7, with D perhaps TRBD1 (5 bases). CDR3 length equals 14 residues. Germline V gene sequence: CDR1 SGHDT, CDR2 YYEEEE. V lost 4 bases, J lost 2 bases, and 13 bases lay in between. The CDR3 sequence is CASSPLGPPYEQYF. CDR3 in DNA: TGTGCCAGCAGCCCCTTGGGGCCCCCCTACGAGCAGTACTTC. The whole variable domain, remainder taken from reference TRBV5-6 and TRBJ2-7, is DAGVTQSPTHLIKTRGQQVTLRCSPKSGHDTVSWYQQALGQGPQFIFQYYEEEERQRGNFPDRFSGHQFPNYSSELNVNALLLGDSALYLCASSPLGPPYEQYFGPGTRLTVT.

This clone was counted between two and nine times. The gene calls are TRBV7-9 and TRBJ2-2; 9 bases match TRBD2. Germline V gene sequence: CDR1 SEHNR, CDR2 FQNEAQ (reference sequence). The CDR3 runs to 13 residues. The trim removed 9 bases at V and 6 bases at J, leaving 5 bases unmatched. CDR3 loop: CASQRGDSGELFF. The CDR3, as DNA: TGTGCCAGTCAGCGGGGGGATTCCGGGGAGCTGTTTTTT. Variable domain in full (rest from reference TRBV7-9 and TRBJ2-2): DTGVSQNPRHKITKRGQNVTFRCDPISEHNRLYWYRQTLGQGPEFLTYFQNEAQLEKSRLLSDRFSAERPKGSFSTLEIQRTEQGDSAMYLCASQRGDSGELFFGEGSRLTVL.

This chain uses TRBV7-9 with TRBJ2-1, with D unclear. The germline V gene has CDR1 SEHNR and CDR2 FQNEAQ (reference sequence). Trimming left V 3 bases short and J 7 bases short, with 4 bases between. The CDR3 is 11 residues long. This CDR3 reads CASSFKNEQFF. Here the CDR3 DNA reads TGTGCCAGCAGCTTTAAAAATGAGCAGTTCTTC.

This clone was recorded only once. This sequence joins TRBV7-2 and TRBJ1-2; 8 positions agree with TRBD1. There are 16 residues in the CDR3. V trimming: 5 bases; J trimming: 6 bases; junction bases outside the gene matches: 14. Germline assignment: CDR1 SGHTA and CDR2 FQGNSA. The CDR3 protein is CASSPTTSGQGHGYTF. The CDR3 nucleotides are TGTGCCAGCAGCCCAACAACCTCCGGACAGGGCCATGGCTACACCTTC.

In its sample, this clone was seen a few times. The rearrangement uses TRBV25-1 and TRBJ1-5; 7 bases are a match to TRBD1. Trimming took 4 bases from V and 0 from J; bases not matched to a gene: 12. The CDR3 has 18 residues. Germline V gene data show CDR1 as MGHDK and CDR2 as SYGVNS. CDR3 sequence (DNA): TGTGCCAGCAGTGGACTGACAGGGAGGTGTCATAGCAATCAGCCCCAGCATTTT. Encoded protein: CASSGLTGRCHSNQPQHF.

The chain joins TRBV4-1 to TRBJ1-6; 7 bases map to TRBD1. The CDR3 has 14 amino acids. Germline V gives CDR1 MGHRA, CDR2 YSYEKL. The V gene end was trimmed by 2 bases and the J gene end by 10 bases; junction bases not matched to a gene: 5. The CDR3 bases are TGCGCCAGCAGCCAAACAGGGGCACACTCACCCCTCCACTTT. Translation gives CASSQTGAHSPLHF.

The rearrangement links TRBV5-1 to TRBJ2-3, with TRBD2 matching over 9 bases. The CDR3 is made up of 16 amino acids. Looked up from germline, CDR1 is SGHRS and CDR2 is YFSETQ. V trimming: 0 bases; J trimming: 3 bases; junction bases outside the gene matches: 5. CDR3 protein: CASSLGSGGWTDTQYF. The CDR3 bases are TGCGCCAGCAGCTTGGGGAGCGGGGGGTGGACAGATACGCAGTATTTT.

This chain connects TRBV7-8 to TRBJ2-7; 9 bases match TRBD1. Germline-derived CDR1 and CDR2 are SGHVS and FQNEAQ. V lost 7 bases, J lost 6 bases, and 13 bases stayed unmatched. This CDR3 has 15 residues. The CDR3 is CASTLLIGQGFEQYF. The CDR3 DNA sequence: TGTGCCAGCACGCTCTTAATAGGACAGGGGTTCGAGCAGTACTTC.

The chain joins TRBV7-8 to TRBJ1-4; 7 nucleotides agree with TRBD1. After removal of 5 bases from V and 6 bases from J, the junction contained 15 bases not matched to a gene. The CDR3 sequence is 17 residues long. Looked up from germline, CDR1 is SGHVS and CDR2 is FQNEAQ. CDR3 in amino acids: CASSPSAQTGFYEKLFF. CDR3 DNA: TGTGCCAGCAGCCCCAGTGCCCAGACAGGGTTTTATGAAAAACTGTTTTTT.

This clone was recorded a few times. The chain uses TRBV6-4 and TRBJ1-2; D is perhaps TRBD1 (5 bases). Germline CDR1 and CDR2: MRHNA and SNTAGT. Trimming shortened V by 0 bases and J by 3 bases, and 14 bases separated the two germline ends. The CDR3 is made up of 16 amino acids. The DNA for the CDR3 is TGTGCCAGCAGTGACTCGACTGCGGGGGGATACTATGGCTACACCTTC. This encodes CASSDSTAGGYYGYTF.

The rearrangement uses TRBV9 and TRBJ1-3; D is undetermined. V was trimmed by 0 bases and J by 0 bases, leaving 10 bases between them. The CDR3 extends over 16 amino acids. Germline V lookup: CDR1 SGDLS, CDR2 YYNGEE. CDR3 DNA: TGTGCCAGCAGCGTAGACCCAATAAGCTCTGGAAACACCATATATTTT. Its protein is CASSVDPISSGNTIYF.